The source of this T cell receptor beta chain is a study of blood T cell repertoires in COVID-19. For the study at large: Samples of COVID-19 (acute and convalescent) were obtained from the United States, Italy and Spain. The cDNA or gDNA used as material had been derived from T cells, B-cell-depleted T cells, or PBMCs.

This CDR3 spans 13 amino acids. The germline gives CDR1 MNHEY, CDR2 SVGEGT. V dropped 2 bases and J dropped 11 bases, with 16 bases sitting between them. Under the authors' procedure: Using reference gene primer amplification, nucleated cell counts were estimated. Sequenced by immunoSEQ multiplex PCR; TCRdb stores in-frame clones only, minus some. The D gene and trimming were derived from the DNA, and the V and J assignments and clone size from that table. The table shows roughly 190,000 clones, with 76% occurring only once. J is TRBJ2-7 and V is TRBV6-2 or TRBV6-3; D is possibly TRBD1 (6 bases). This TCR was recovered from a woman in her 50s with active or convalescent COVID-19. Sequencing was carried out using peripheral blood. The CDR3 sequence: CASSYLTTEGEYF. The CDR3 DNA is TGTGCCAGCAGTTACCTAACGACAGAGGGGGAGTACTTC.